The 17 T cell receptor beta chains in this list originate from one sample, sequenced in a study of cytomegalovirus exposure and HLA in healthy donors. The PCR was carried out with 60 Vbeta primers and 13 Jbeta primers. Generated by immunoSEQ multiplex PCR, the TCRdb table keeps only in-frame clones and is missing some. The repertoire holds fewer than 150,000 clones, with 80% as singletons. The sample was PBMCs. The receptors stem from a man younger than 45 in good health and CMV-seronegative.

The chain combines TRBV6-5 with TRBJ2-3; TRBD1 matches at 8 bases. The trim removed 2 bases at V and 4 bases at J, leaving 8 bases unmatched. The CDR3 runs to 16 residues. Germline V gene lookup returns CDR1 MNHEY and CDR2 SVGAGI. CDR3 coding DNA: TGTGCCAGCAGTTACGACAGGGGTCCCGCACCAGATACGCAGTATTTT. Translation gives CASSYDRGPAPDTQYF.

The chain is built from TRBV29-1 and TRBJ1-2; D ambiguous. The CDR3 totals 9 residues. Trimming removed 7 bases from V and 7 bases from J, with 7 bases in between. CDR1 and CDR2 from the germline V gene are SQVTM and ANQGSEA. CDR3 sequence: CSDYPGYTF. CDR3 nucleotides: TGCAGCGATTATCCTGGCTACACCTTC.

The chain couples TRBV27 to TRBJ2-7, with D unresolved. Germline V gene data show CDR1 as MNHEY and CDR2 as SMNVEV (reference sequence). The CDR3 length is 14 residues. Trimming cost V 3 bases and J 3 bases, with 12 bases left between them. The CDR3 bases are TGTGCCAGCAGTTTGGGTAGCTCCGACTACGAGCAGTACTTC. It specifies CASSLGSSDYEQYF.

The rearrangement uses TRBV2 and TRBJ2-7; no clear D. The CDR3 covers 14 residues. The germline gives CDR1 SNHLY, CDR2 FYNNEI. V was trimmed by 4 bases and J by 2 bases, leaving 12 bases between them. In DNA form, the CDR3 reads TGTGCCAGCAGTGGTACCCGCAGTACCTACGAGCAGTACTTC. Translating gives CASSGTRSTYEQYF. The full variable domain, completed using reference TRBV2 and TRBJ2-7, is EPEVTQTPSHQVTQMGQEVILRCVPISNHLYFYWYRQILGQKVEFLVSFYNNEISEKSEIFDDQFSVERPDGSNFTLKIRSTKLEDSAMYFCASSGTRSTYEQYFGPGTRLTVT.

The rearrangement joins TRBV28 to TRBJ1-1, with a weak D call TRBD1 (6 bases). CDR3 length: 14 amino acids. V lost 3 bases to trimming and J lost 5 bases, with 13 bases between them. The germline CDR1 and CDR2 sequences are MDHEN and SYDVKM. CDR3: CASSLVQGRTEAFF. The CDR3 nucleotides read TGTGCCAGCAGTTTGGTACAGGGTAGGACTGAAGCTTTCTTT.

This sequence joins TRBV2 and TRBJ1-1, with D uncertain. Trimming stripped 7 bases from V and 7 bases from J, with 16 bases between. In germline, CDR1 is SNHLY, CDR2 FYNNEI. The CDR3 contains 13 residues. The CDR3 protein is CASNMDLSGEAFF. The CDR3 coding sequence is TGTGCCAGCAATATGGACCTGAGCGGTGAAGCTTTCTTT.

V is TRBV2 and J is TRBJ2-2, with D tentatively TRBD2 (5 bases). The CDR3 sequence is 14 residues long. Trimming removed 6 bases from V and 0 bases from J, with 8 bases in between. Germline-derived CDR1 and CDR2 are SNHLY and FYNNEI. CDR3 loop: CASRPGTNTGELFF. The CDR3 region has the DNA TGTGCCAGCAGACCCGGGACGAACACCGGGGAGCTGTTTTTT. Supplemented by reference TRBV2 and TRBJ2-2, the full variable domain reads EPEVTQTPSHQVTQMGQEVILRCVPISNHLYFYWYRQILGQKVEFLVSFYNNEISEKSEIFDDQFSVERPDGSNFTLKIRSTKLEDSAMYFCASRPGTNTGELFFGEGSRLTVL.

The V call is TRBV5-1, the J call TRBJ2-1; 8 bases are a match to TRBD2. From germline, CDR1 is SGHRS and CDR2 YFSETQ. The CDR3 has 15 residues. J lost 4 bases, V lost 0 bases, and 3 bases had no gene match. The CDR3 here is CASSLAGGGYNEQFF. CDR3 nucleotide sequence: TGCGCCAGCAGCTTGGCGGGAGGGGGATACAATGAGCAGTTCTTC.

The V call is TRBV28, the J call TRBJ1-1; perhaps TRBD1 as D (5 bases). Trimming removed 6 bases from V and 0 bases from J, with 11 bases in between. CDR1 and CDR2 (germline): MDHEN, SYDVKM. The CDR3 has 14 residues. CDR3 bases: TGTGCCAGCAGCCGGGGGACTCTGAACACTGAAGCTTTCTTT. Its translation is CASSRGTLNTEAFF.

This chain links TRBV7-6 with TRBJ2-7, with D possibly being TRBD2 (7 bases). There are 14 residues in the CDR3. Trimming removed 6 bases at V and 2 bases at J, with 14 bases between. CDR1 is SGHVS and CDR2 is FNYEAQ in the germline V gene. Written as DNA, the CDR3 is TGTGCCAGCAGTGGGGGGGCAGAAGCCTACGAGCAGTACTTC. Protein sequence: CASSGGAEAYEQYF.

The V and J genes are TRBV7-6 and TRBJ2-7; a weak D match, TRBD1 (5 bases). Trimming stripped 2 bases from V and 5 bases from J, with 10 bases between. The CDR3 runs to 13 residues. Germline lookup yields CDR1 SGHVS and CDR2 FNYEAQ. CDR3 protein: CASSLSGRDEQYF. For the CDR3, the DNA is TGTGCCAGCAGCTTATCGGGCAGGGACGAGCAGTACTTC. The full variable domain, its missing parts supplied by reference TRBV7-6 and TRBJ2-7, is GAGVSQSPRYKVTKRGQDVALRCDPISGHVSLYWYRQALGQGPEFLTYFNYEAQQDKSGLPNDRFSAERPEGSISTLTIQRTEQRDSAMYRCASSLSGRDEQYFGPGTRLTVT.

The chain recombines TRBV14 with TRBJ2-1; D ambiguous. CDR1 is SGHDN, CDR2 FVKESK, per germline. Trimming removed 3 bases at V and 1 base at J, with 10 bases between. This CDR3 comprises 15 residues. Here the CDR3 DNA reads TGTGCCAGCAGCCAGTGGAGAGTTTCCTACAATGAGCAGTTCTTC. Translated: CASSQWRVSYNEQFF.

J is TRBJ1-6 and V is TRBV6-1; 10 nucleotides agree with TRBD1. CDR1 and CDR2 (germline): MNHNS, SASEGT. CDR3 length equals 18 residues. Germline trimming cut 3 bases from V and 4 bases from J; bases unmatched to any gene: 9. The chain's CDR3 is CASSDLTGGAFYNSPLHF. The CDR3 DNA follows: TGTGCCAGCAGTGATCTGACAGGGGGCGCATTTTATAATTCACCCCTCCACTTT.

This clone came up a few times. The chain employs TRBV28 and TRBJ2-2, with D tentatively TRBD2 (5 bases). V was shortened by 10 bases and J by 8 bases, with 11 bases between the two germline ends. Per germline, CDR1 MDHEN and CDR2 SYDVKM. The length of the CDR3 is 11 residues. Here the CDR3 reads CATITGGELFF. For the CDR3, the DNA is TGTGCCACCATAACGGGAGGGGAGCTGTTTTTT.

This clone appeared a single time. The rearrangement uses TRBV28 and TRBJ2-7, with a possible D match to TRBD1 (5 bases). V lost 2 bases and J lost 2, with 13 bases in between. CDR3 length equals 15 residues. Germline V gene data show CDR1 as MDHEN and CDR2 as SYDVKM. CDR3 in DNA: TGTGCCAGCAGTTTAAGGTTGGGGCTAACCTACGAGCAGTACTTC. It translates to CASSLRLGLTYEQYF.

This chain links TRBV5-3 with TRBJ1-1; no clear D gene. TRBV5-3 carries the ORF label, with uncertain function. Trimming pared 1 base from V and 0 bases from J, leaving 10 bases between. The CDR3 is 15 amino acids. The DNA of the CDR3 is TGTGCCAGAAGCTTGACAGTGAAAGTGAACACTGAAGCTTTCTTT. Translating gives CARSLTVKVNTEAFF.

The chain uses TRBV5-1 and TRBJ2-1, with D possibly being TRBD1 (6 bases). Germline loops: CDR1 SGHRS, CDR2 YFSETQ. The CDR3 sequence is 13 residues long. V lost 4 bases to trimming and J lost 6 bases, with 11 bases between them. DNA of the CDR3: TGCGCCAGCAGCGAGACAGGATTCAATGAGCAGTTCTTC. Translation: CASSETGFNEQFF.